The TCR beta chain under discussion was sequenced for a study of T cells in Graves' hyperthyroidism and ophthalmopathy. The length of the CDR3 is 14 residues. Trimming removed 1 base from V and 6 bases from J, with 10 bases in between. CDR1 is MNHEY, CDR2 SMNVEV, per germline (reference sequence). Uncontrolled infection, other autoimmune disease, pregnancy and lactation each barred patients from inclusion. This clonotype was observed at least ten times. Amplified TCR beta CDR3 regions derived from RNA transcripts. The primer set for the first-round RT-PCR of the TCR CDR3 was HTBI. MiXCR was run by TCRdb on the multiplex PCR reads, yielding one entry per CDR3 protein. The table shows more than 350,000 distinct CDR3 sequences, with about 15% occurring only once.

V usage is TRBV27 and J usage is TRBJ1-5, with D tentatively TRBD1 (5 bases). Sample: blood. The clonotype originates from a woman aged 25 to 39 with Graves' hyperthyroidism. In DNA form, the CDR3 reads TGTGCCAGCAGTTTATGGGGGGATGGTCAGCCCCAGCATTTT. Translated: CASSLWGDGQPQHF.